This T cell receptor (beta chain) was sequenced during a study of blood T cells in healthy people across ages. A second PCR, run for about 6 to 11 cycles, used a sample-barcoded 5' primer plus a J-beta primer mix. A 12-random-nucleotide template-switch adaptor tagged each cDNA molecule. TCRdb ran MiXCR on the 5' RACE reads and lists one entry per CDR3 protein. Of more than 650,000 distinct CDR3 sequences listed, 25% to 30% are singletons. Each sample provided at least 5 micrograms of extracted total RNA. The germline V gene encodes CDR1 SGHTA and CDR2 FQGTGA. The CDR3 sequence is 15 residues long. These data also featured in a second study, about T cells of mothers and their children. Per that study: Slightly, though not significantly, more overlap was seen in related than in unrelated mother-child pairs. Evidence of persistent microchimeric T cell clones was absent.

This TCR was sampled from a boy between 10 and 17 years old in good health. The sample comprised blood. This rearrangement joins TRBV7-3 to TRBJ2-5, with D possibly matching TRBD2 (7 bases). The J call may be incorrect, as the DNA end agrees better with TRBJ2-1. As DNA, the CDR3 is TGTGCCAGCACCCTAGGGCAGGGGCGGGAGAATGAGCAGTTCTTC. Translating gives CASTLGQGRENEQFF.